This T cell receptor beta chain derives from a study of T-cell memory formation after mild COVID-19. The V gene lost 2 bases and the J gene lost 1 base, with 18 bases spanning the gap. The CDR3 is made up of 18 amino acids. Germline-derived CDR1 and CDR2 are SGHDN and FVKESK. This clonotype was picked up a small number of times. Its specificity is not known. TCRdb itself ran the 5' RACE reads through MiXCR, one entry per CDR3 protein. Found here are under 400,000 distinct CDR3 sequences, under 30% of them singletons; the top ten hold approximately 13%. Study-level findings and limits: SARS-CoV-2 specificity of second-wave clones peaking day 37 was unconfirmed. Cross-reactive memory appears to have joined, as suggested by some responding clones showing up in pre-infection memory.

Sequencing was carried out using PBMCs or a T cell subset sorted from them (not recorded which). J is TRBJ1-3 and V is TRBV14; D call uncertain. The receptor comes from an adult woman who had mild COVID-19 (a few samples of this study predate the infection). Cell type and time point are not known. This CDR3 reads CASSQSFVGKTSGNTIYF. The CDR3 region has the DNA TGTGCCAGCAGCCAATCTTTCGTCGGGAAAACTTCTGGAAACACCATATATTTT. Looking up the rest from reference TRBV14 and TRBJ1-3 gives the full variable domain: EAGVTQFPSHSVIEKGQTVTLRCDPISGHDNLYWYRRVMGKEIKFLLHFVKESKQDESGMPNNRFLAERTGGTYSTLKVQPAELEDSGVYFCASSQSFVGKTSGNTIYFGEGSWLTVV.